This T cell receptor (beta chain) is drawn from a study of blood T cell repertoires in COVID-19. Study overall: PBMCs, B-cell-depleted T cells, or T cells provided the cDNA or gDNA that made up the material.

The CDR3 sequence is 15 residues long. Germline CDR1 reads LNHDA; CDR2 reads SQIVND (reference sequence). The V and J ends lost 1 base and 4 bases respectively, with 13 bases between them. TCRdb's copy holds only in-frame clones and misses some; the assay was immunoSEQ multiplex PCR. The sample consists of approximately 200,000 clones, about 81% of them appearing once. V is TRBV19 and J is TRBJ1-2, with a tentative D call TRBD1 (5 bases). Source material: PBMCs or T cells enriched from blood (not recorded which). The clonotype was recovered from a man aged 35 to 55 who had recovered from COVID-19. CDR3 DNA sequence: TGTGCCAGTAGTATAGGGTCGCGGGGCGCCTATGGCTACACCTTC. It codes for CASSIGSRGAYGYTF. Based on the CDR3 plus reference TRBV19 and TRBJ1-2, the full variable domain is DGGITQSPKYLFRKEGQNVTLSCEQNLNHDAMYWYRQDPGQGLRLIYYSQIVNDFQKGDIAEGYSVSREKKESFPLTVTSAQKNPTAFYLCASSIGSRGAYGYTFGSGTRLTVV.